This entry concerns a single T cell receptor (beta chain). The CDR3 has 14 amino acids. Germline loops: CDR1 SGHDT, CDR2 YYEEEE. V lost 3 bases, J lost 4 bases, and 11 bases lay in between. Sequenced by immunoSEQ multiplex PCR; TCRdb stores in-frame clones only, minus some. The table has 250,000 to 300,000 clones, 80% to 90% seen once. As for treatment: about 20 received Ad26.COV2.S at low or high dose, single or two shots; 5 received placebo; per-sample allocation not given. The study sampled participants on day 63 after the first vaccine or placebo injection. The source of the sample is a study of Ad26.COV2.S vaccination and SARS-CoV-2 variants.

This specimen consisted of peripheral blood, obtained in a trial of Ad26.COV2.S vaccine versus placebo. This sequence originates from a person between 18 and 65 years old who received the Ad26.COV2.S COVID-19 vaccine or a placebo. This chain joins TRBV5-6 and TRBJ1-3; D ambiguous. The CDR3 DNA follows: TGTGCCAGCAGCTCCCAAATTGGGGGAAACACCATATATTTT. Encoded protein: CASSSQIGGNTIYF. Filled out from reference TRBV5-6 and TRBJ1-3, the complete variable domain reads DAGVTQSPTHLIKTRGQQVTLRCSPKSGHDTVSWYQQALGQGPQFIFQYYEEEERQRGNFPDRFSGHQFPNYSSELNVNALLLGDSALYLCASSSQIGGNTIYFGEGSWLTVV.